A selection of T cell receptor beta chains follows, all from one sample in a study of breast tumors, draining lymph nodes, adjacent tissues. TCRdb itself ran the multiplex PCR reads through MiXCR, one entry per CDR3 protein. This sample carries about 150,000 distinct CDR3 sequences, approximately 20% of them seen once, and the ten largest clones take just over 2.5%. The sequenced sample consisted of axillary lymph node tissue. Receptors originate from a female donor with breast cancer. Some clones in this sample may be carry-over from other donors' samples. Each CDR3 is given with its conserved first and last residue. A D gene is named only where the DNA matches it firmly. Some rows mark clone size as missing; the rest say once, few, many or name a class of expanded clone.

D gene: TRBD2; clone size: .; J gene: TRBJ2-5; V gene: TRBV30; CDR3 protein: CAWRGGEQETQYF; CDR3 DNA: TGTGCCTGGAGGGGGGGGGAACAAGAGACCCAGTACTTC
D gene: .; clone size: .; J gene: TRBJ1-1; V gene: TRBV30; CDR3 protein: CAWSSGRGNTEAFF; CDR3 DNA: TGTGCCTGGAGTTCCGGCCGGGGGAACACTGAAGCTTTCTTT
D gene: TRBD2; clone size: many; J gene: TRBJ2-2; V gene: TRBV9; CDR3 protein: CASSPRSSGSTTGELFF; CDR3 DNA: TGTGCCAGCAGCCCTCGGAGTAGCGGGAGCACCACCGGGGAGCTGTTTTTT
D gene: .; clone size: .; J gene: TRBJ1-5; V gene: TRBV12-3/TRBV12-4; CDR3 protein: CASSLVGGNQPQHF; CDR3 DNA: TGTGCCAGCAGTTTAGTAGGGGGCAATCAGCCCCAGCATTTT
D gene: TRBD2; clone size: many; J gene: TRBJ2-3; V gene: TRBV7-2; CDR3 protein: CASSLRLAGGSDTQYF; CDR3 DNA: TGTGCCAGCAGCTTAAGGCTAGCGGGTGGCTCAGATACGCAGTATTTT
D gene: TRBD1; clone size: many; J gene: TRBJ2-1; V gene: TRBV7-2; CDR3 protein: CASSRTGGSGTTYNEQFF; CDR3 DNA: TGTGCCAGCAGCCGGACAGGGGGAAGTGGGACTACCTACAATGAGCAGTTCTTC
D gene: .; clone size: many; J gene: TRBJ2-2; V gene: TRBV4-1; CDR3 protein: CASSQGGDTQTGELFF; CDR3 DNA: TGCGCCAGCAGCCAAGGAGGGGACACTCAGACCGGGGAGCTGTTTTTT
D gene: .; clone size: few; J gene: TRBJ2-6; V gene: TRBV5-1; CDR3 protein: CASSLAREGGGISGANVLTF; CDR3 DNA: TGCGCCAGCAGCTTGGCCAGGGAAGGGGGAGGTATTTCTGGGGCCAACGTCCTGACTTTC
D gene: TRBD2; clone size: few; J gene: TRBJ2-2; V gene: TRBV14; CDR3 protein: CASSQGAGITGELFF; CDR3 DNA: TGTGCCAGCAGCCAAGGAGCGGGAATCACCGGGGAGCTGTTTTTT
D gene: TRBD1; clone size: many; J gene: TRBJ1-3; V gene: TRBV7-8; CDR3 protein: CASSLKSFLGQGFGNTIYF; CDR3 DNA: TGTGCCAGCAGCTTAAAATCGTTCTTAGGACAGGGTTTTGGAAACACCATATATTTT
D gene: .; clone size: .; J gene: TRBJ2-2; V gene: TRBV11-3; CDR3 protein: CASSYLQGRELFF; CDR3 DNA: TGTGCCAGCAGTTATTTACAGGGCCGGGAGCTGTTTTTT
D gene: TRBD2; clone size: many; J gene: TRBJ2-7; V gene: TRBV6-6; CDR3 protein: CASRVAGGLPYEQYF; CDR3 DNA: TGTGCCAGCAGGGTAGCGGGAGGGCTTCCCTACGAGCAGTACTTC
D gene: .; clone size: many; J gene: TRBJ2-1; V gene: TRBV12-3/TRBV12-4; CDR3 protein: CASSFWDVNEQFF; CDR3 DNA: TGTGCCAGCAGTTTTTGGGACGTCAATGAGCAGTTCTTC
D gene: TRBD2; clone size: many; J gene: TRBJ2-3; V gene: TRBV12-3/TRBV12-4; CDR3 protein: CASSLLAGGPADTQYF; CDR3 DNA: TGTGCCAGCAGTTTACTAGCGGGAGGGCCAGCAGATACGCAGTATTTT
D gene: .; clone size: .; J gene: TRBJ2-1; V gene: TRBV6-1; CDR3 protein: CASSEDRASRSDEQFF; CDR3 DNA: TGTGCCAGCAGTGAAGATAGGGCTAGCAGGAGTGATGAGCAGTTCTTC
D gene: .; clone size: few; J gene: TRBJ2-6; V gene: TRBV2; CDR3 protein: CASSITRLSGANVLTF; CDR3 DNA: TGTGCCAGCAGTATTACCCGGCTCTCTGGGGCCAACGTCCTGACTTTC
D gene: TRBD1; clone size: many; J gene: TRBJ2-6; V gene: TRBV4-1; CDR3 protein: CASSLQGATFLGANVLTF; CDR3 DNA: TGCGCCAGCAGTCTACAGGGGGCGACATTTCTTGGGGCCAACGTCCTGACTTTC
D gene: .; clone size: many; J gene: TRBJ2-2; V gene: TRBV2; CDR3 protein: CASSVAVGNTGELFF; CDR3 DNA: TGTGCCAGCAGTGTGGCAGTCGGTAACACCGGGGAGCTGTTTTTT
D gene: .; clone size: medium-sized; J gene: TRBJ2-5; V gene: TRBV20-1; CDR3 protein: CSAAGRVQETQYF; CDR3 DNA: TGCAGTGCTGCGGGCAGGGTCCAAGAGACCCAGTACTTC
D gene: TRBD1; clone size: .; J gene: TRBJ1-2; V gene: TRBV6-1; CDR3 protein: CASTMDRLGGYTF; CDR3 DNA: TGTGCCAGCACTATGGACAGGTTGGGGGGCTACACCTTC
D gene: .; clone size: many; J gene: TRBJ2-3; V gene: TRBV2; CDR3 protein: CASAGNTDTQYF; CDR3 DNA: TGTGCCAGCGCGGGGAACACAGATACGCAGTATTTT
D gene: .; clone size: many; J gene: TRBJ2-7; V gene: TRBV29-1; CDR3 protein: CSVELRGKPYEQYF; CDR3 DNA: TGCAGCGTTGAATTACGCGGCAAACCCTACGAGCAGTACTTC
D gene: .; clone size: many; J gene: TRBJ2-2; V gene: TRBV2; CDR3 protein: CASSEARRTSTGELFF; CDR3 DNA: TGTGCCAGCAGTGAAGCGAGAAGGACAAGCACCGGGGAGCTGTTTTTT
D gene: .; clone size: many; J gene: TRBJ2-2; V gene: TRBV19; CDR3 protein: CASSIAGLMSGELFF; CDR3 DNA: TGTGCCAGTAGTATAGCCGGACTAATGTCCGGGGAGCTGTTTTTT
D gene: .; clone size: many; J gene: TRBJ2-7; V gene: TRBV15; CDR3 protein: CATSRVPAVGAYEQYF; CDR3 DNA: TGTGCCACCAGCAGAGTCCCGGCCGTAGGCGCCTACGAGCAGTACTTC
D gene: TRBD1; clone size: .; J gene: TRBJ1-2; V gene: TRBV2; CDR3 protein: CANTTGTVLGNTF; CDR3 DNA: TGTGCCAACACAACCGGGACAGTATTGGGCAACACCTTC
D gene: .; clone size: many; J gene: TRBJ2-1; V gene: TRBV5-1; CDR3 protein: CASSLARGGGEQFF; CDR3 DNA: TGCGCCAGCAGCTTGGCCAGGGGGGGGGGTGAGCAGTTCTTC
D gene: TRBD2; clone size: many; J gene: TRBJ2-1; V gene: TRBV5-5; CDR3 protein: CASSSGLAGGYNEQFF; CDR3 DNA: TGTGCCAGCAGCTCCGGGCTAGCGGGAGGATACAATGAGCAGTTCTTC
D gene: .; clone size: many; J gene: TRBJ2-3; V gene: TRBV19; CDR3 protein: CASSIGRRQTDTQYF; CDR3 DNA: TGTGCCAGTAGTATAGGACGGCGACAAACGGATACGCAGTATTTT
D gene: .; clone size: many; J gene: TRBJ2-2; V gene: TRBV12-3/TRBV12-4; CDR3 protein: CASRPSVTGELFF; CDR3 DNA: TGTGCCAGCAGGCCTAGCGTGACCGGGGAGCTGTTTTTT
D gene: TRBD2; clone size: .; J gene: TRBJ2-1; V gene: TRBV27; CDR3 protein: CASRPTSGRAEPFF; CDR3 DNA: TGTGCCAGCAGACCTACTAGCGGGAGGGCTGAGCCGTTCTTC
D gene: .; clone size: many; J gene: TRBJ1-5; V gene: TRBV2; CDR3 protein: CASSYDRLNQPQHF; CDR3 DNA: TGTGCCAGCAGTTACGACAGATTAAATCAGCCCCAGCATTTT
D gene: .; clone size: many; J gene: TRBJ2-3; V gene: TRBV20-1; CDR3 protein: CSARIDLTDTQYF; CDR3 DNA: TGCAGTGCTAGAATCGACCTTACAGATACGCAGTATTTT
D gene: .; clone size: .; J gene: TRBJ1-5; V gene: TRBV28; CDR3 protein: CASSFPAGNQPQHF; CDR3 DNA: TGTGCCAGCAGTTTTCCTGCAGGGAATCAGCCCCAGCATTTT
D gene: .; clone size: many; J gene: TRBJ2-1; V gene: TRBV6-6; CDR3 protein: CASSLPGRSYNEQFF; CDR3 DNA: TGTGCCAGCAGTTTACCGGGACGGAGCTACAATGAGCAGTTCTTC
D gene: .; clone size: many; J gene: TRBJ1-6; V gene: TRBV30; CDR3 protein: CAWSVQRDSPLHF; CDR3 DNA: TGTGCCTGGAGTGTACAACGGGATTCACCCCTCCACTTT
D gene: .; clone size: many; J gene: TRBJ1-5; V gene: TRBV6-1; CDR3 protein: CASSVRGNQPQHF; CDR3 DNA: TGTGCCAGCAGTGTTAGGGGCAATCAGCCCCAGCATTTT
D gene: .; clone size: many; J gene: TRBJ1-4; V gene: TRBV6-5; CDR3 protein: CASSYSGRVDEKLFF; CDR3 DNA: TGTGCCAGCAGTTACTCTGGCAGGGTCGATGAAAAACTGTTTTTT
D gene: TRBD2; clone size: many; J gene: TRBJ2-1; V gene: TRBV12-3/TRBV12-4; CDR3 protein: CASSSSGGEQFF; CDR3 DNA: TGTGCCAGCAGCTCTTCGGGGGGTGAGCAGTTCTTC
D gene: TRBD2; clone size: many; J gene: TRBJ2-7; V gene: TRBV30; CDR3 protein: CAWSVPLRLAGVYEQYF; CDR3 DNA: TGTGCCTGGAGTGTACCACTTAGGCTAGCGGGAGTCTACGAGCAGTACTTC
D gene: .; clone size: many; J gene: TRBJ2-3; V gene: TRBV7-9; CDR3 protein: CASSFREQLTDTQYF; CDR3 DNA: TGTGCCAGCAGCTTTCGGGAGCAACTCACAGATACGCAGTATTTT
D gene: TRBD2; clone size: many; J gene: TRBJ2-1; V gene: TRBV12-3/TRBV12-4; CDR3 protein: CASRKREGGGEQFF; CDR3 DNA: TGTGCCAGCAGAAAGCGGGAGGGGGGGGGTGAGCAGTTCTTC
D gene: TRBD2; clone size: many; J gene: TRBJ2-1; V gene: TRBV6-2/TRBV6-3; CDR3 protein: CASSAVRTGGAEQFF; CDR3 DNA: TGTGCCAGCAGTGCCGTCCGGACCGGGGGGGCTGAGCAGTTCTTC
D gene: .; clone size: .; J gene: TRBJ2-3; V gene: TRBV5-4; CDR3 protein: CASSLDSGMTDAQYF; CDR3 DNA: TGTGCCAGCAGCTTGGATAGTGGGATGACTGATGCGCAGTATTTT
D gene: .; clone size: many; J gene: TRBJ2-1; V gene: TRBV6-2/TRBV6-3; CDR3 protein: CASSRGSSYNEQFF; CDR3 DNA: TGTGCCAGCAGTAGGGGGAGCTCCTACAATGAGCAGTTCTTC
D gene: TRBD1; clone size: many; J gene: TRBJ2-3; V gene: TRBV15; CDR3 protein: CATSTWTGGTDTQYF; CDR3 DNA: TGTGCCACCAGCACATGGACAGGGGGCACAGATACGCAGTATTTT
D gene: .; clone size: many; J gene: TRBJ1-3; V gene: TRBV12-3/TRBV12-4; CDR3 protein: CASRSGSGNTIYF; CDR3 DNA: TGTGCCAGCAGGTCAGGTTCTGGAAACACCATATATTTT
D gene: .; clone size: many; J gene: TRBJ2-5; V gene: TRBV24-1; CDR3 protein: CATSDLFAETQYF; CDR3 DNA: TGTGCCACCAGTGATTTATTCGCGGAGACCCAGTACTTC
D gene: TRBD2; clone size: many; J gene: TRBJ2-7; V gene: TRBV24-1; CDR3 protein: CATSDLYLAGGLLYEQYF; CDR3 DNA: TGTGCCACCAGTGATTTGTATCTAGCGGGAGGTCTACTATACGAGCAGTACTTC
D gene: .; clone size: .; J gene: TRBJ1-2; V gene: TRBV20-1; CDR3 protein: CSALYRAYGYTF; CDR3 DNA: TGCAGTGCTCTATACAGGGCATATGGCTACACCTTT
D gene: TRBD2; clone size: many; J gene: TRBJ2-3; V gene: TRBV24-1; CDR3 protein: CATTSGLAGTDTQYF; CDR3 DNA: TGTGCCACCACTTCAGGACTAGCGGGCACAGATACGCAGTATTTT
D gene: .; clone size: many; J gene: TRBJ2-7; V gene: TRBV5-1; CDR3 protein: CASSLGGPEEQYF; CDR3 DNA: TGCGCCAGCAGCTTGGGGGGCCCCGAGGAGCAGTACTTC
D gene: TRBD1; clone size: many; J gene: TRBJ1-2; V gene: TRBV11-2; CDR3 protein: CASSPQDRGENYGYTF; CDR3 DNA: TGTGCCAGCAGCCCTCAGGACAGGGGGGAGAACTATGGCTACACCTTC
D gene: TRBD1; clone size: few; J gene: TRBJ1-5; V gene: TRBV30; CDR3 protein: CAWSTGGSNQPQHF; CDR3 DNA: TGTGCCTGGAGTACAGGGGGCTCCAATCAGCCCCAGCATTTT
D gene: TRBD1; clone size: many; J gene: TRBJ2-2; V gene: TRBV9; CDR3 protein: CASTPQGGTGELFF; CDR3 DNA: TGTGCCAGCACCCCACAGGGGGGTACCGGGGAGCTGTTTTTT
D gene: TRBD1; clone size: many; J gene: TRBJ2-3; V gene: TRBV11-3; CDR3 protein: CASSPRCGQAYTDTQYF; CDR3 DNA: TGTGCCAGCAGCCCTCGTTGTGGACAGGCTTACACAGATACGCAGTATTTT
D gene: .; clone size: many; J gene: TRBJ1-2; V gene: TRBV7-2; CDR3 protein: CASQTRPDYGYTF; CDR3 DNA: TGTGCCAGCCAAACCAGGCCAGACTATGGCTACACCTTC
D gene: TRBD1; clone size: many; J gene: TRBJ1-3; V gene: TRBV9; CDR3 protein: CASSIGDRGQGNTIYF; CDR3 DNA: TGTGCCAGCAGCATAGGGGACAGGGGGCAAGGAAACACCATATATTTT